This TCR beta chain appears in the sequencing data of a study of beta chain features in type 1 diabetes. As for the study in general: The study examined around 100 million sorted cells across all samples.

The sequenced template was cDNA made from the entire isolated RNA. Repertoires were generated with immunoSEQ multiplex PCR, while TCRdb's copy carries only in-frame clones and drops some. Among about 150,000 clones listed, around 10% were seen once. This clone has a handful of counts. Blood was collected once per donor into heparin, averaging about 120 mL. Germline CDR1 SGHNT, CDR2 YENEEA. The J segment lost 6 bases and the V segment lost 5 bases, leaving 4 bases of the junction unmatched. The CDR3 runs 13 residues. The rearrangement joins TRBV11-3 to TRBJ2-1; 7 nucleotides agree with TRBD1. This receptor was obtained from a man aged 18 to 35 in good health. The sample was central memory CD4+ T cells from blood. The CDR3 DNA reads as TGTGCCAGCAGCCTCGACAGGGTCAATGAGCAGTTCTTC. Translated: CASSLDRVNEQFF.